This TCR beta chain is from a study of shared clonotypes between healthy human individuals. Looked up from germline, CDR1 is SGHNT and CDR2 is YYREEE (reference sequence). The CDR3 loop spans 11 amino acids. V dropped 2 bases and J dropped 8 bases, with 7 bases sitting between them. Study observations and caveats: Clonotypes which were not shared had lower generation probabilities than clonotypes that all four donors shared.

Study donors comprised healthy, HIV-negative adults devoid of recent acute infection or vaccination. The data were produced by immunoSEQ multiplex PCR, yet TCRdb's version contains in-frame clones alone and is incomplete. The data show 2.3 million or so clones, approximately 95% seen once. Comment on this clone: The antigen remains undetermined.

The clonotype was recovered from a man between 18 and 35 years old in good health. Some clones in this sample may be carry-over from other donors' samples. Sequenced sample: naive CD4+ T cells from PBMCs. Subset denoted: CD45RA+ positively selected. This sequence joins TRBV5-4 and TRBJ1-2; no clear D. The CDR3 region has the DNA TGTGCCAGCAGCTTTTTTGGGGGCTACACCTTC. Its protein product is CASSFFGGYTF.